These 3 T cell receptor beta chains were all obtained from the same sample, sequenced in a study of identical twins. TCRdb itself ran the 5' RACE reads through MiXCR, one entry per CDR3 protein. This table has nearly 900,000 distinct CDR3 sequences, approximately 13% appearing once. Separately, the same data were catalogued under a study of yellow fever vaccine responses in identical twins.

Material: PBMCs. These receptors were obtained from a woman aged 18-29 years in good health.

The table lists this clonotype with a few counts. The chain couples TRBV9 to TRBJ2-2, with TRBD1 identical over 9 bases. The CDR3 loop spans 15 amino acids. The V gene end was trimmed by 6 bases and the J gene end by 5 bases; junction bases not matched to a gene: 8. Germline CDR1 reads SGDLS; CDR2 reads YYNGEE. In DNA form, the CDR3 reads TGTGCCAGCACCCAGGGGACAGGGTGGACCGGGGAGCTGTTTTTT. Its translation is CASTQGTGWTGELFF.

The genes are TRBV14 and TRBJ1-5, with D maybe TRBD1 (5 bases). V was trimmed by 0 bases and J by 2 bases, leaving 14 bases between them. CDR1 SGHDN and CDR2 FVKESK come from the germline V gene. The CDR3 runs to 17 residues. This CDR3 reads CASSQDRVGVGNQPQHF. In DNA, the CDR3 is TGTGCCAGCAGCCAAGATCGTGTGGGGGTTGGCAATCAGCCCCAGCATTTT.

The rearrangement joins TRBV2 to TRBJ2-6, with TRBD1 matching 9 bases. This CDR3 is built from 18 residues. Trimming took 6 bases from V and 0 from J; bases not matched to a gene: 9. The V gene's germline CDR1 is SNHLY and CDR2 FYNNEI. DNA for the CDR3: TGTGCCAGCAGGCAGGGACAGGGTTCGGGCTCTGGGGCCAACGTCCTGACTTTC. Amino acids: CASRQGQGSGSGANVLTF.